The rows below give T cell receptor beta chains drawn from one sample of a study of T cell responses to AZD1222 COVID-19 vaccine. The table came from immunoSEQ multiplex PCR; TCRdb's copy has only in-frame clones and leaves some out. The table has roughly 86,000 clones, roughly 85% seen once. Sample: peripheral blood, taken 28 days after the second AZD1222 dose. The receptor set was obtained from an adult who received the AZD1222 COVID-19 vaccine. CDR3s include the opening cysteine and the closing phenylalanine or tryptophan. D genes are given only for firm matches. Clone size is given for some rows only: seen once, a few or many times, or a class if the clone is expanded.

>TRBV19|TRBJ1-5|-|-
TGTGCCAGTAGTATAGGAGCGGGACACCTTAGCAATCAGCCCCAGCATTTT
CASSIGAGHLSNQPQHF
>TRBV5-1|TRBJ2-3|-|-
TGCGCCAGCAGCTACACAGGGTGGGGGCGAACAGATACGCAGTATTTT
CASSYTGWGRTDTQYF
>TRBV30|TRBJ2-7|-|TRBD2
TGTGCCTGGAGGGGCTTGGGACTAGCGGGAGGACTCTCCTACGAGCAGTACTTC
CAWRGLGLAGGLSYEQYF
>TRBV3-1/TRBV3-2|TRBJ1-2|once|-
TGTGCCAGCAGCCAAGGAGGAGGGGGGCGTTCTAGCTTC
CASSQGGGGRSSF
>TRBV4-1|TRBJ1-4|-|-
TGCGCCAGCAGCCAAGATTGGCCAACTAATGAAAAACTGTTTTTT
CASSQDWPTNEKLFF
>TRBV7-9|TRBJ2-7|medium-sized|-
TGTGCCAGCAGCTTAACGCAGGGGAATAGGAACGAGCAGTACTTC
CASSLTQGNRNEQYF
>TRBV4-2|TRBJ2-5|once|TRBD2
TGTGCCAGCAGCCAAGACCTGGGGGCGGGGGGAATTCAAGAGACCCAGTACTTC
CASSQDLGAGGIQETQYF
>TRBV29-1|TRBJ2-3|once|-
TGCAGCGTTGAAGATCTTAAGGCAGGGCAGGGGTCGTGGGATACGCAGTATTTT
CSVEDLKAGQGSWDTQYF
>TRBV18|TRBJ1-2|-|-
TGTGCCAGCTCACCACTTCCGGTAATAGACTATGGCTACACCTTC
CASSPLPVIDYGYTF
>TRBV7-2|TRBJ2-5|-|-
TGTGCCAGCAGCTTAACTACAGGGTTCCCCCAGTACTTC
CASSLTTGFPQYF
>TRBV5-1|TRBJ1-1|-|-
TGCGCCAGCAGCTTGGCCGTGGAGTACACTGAAGCTTTCTTT
CASSLAVEYTEAFF
>TRBV10-1|TRBJ2-1|-|-
TGCGCCAGCAGTGAGTCGATTATACGGAATGAGCAGTTCTTC
CASSESIIRNEQFF
>TRBV7-7|TRBJ2-5|once|TRBD1
TGTGCTAGCAGCTACGGGACAGGGTACCAAGAGACCCAGTACTTC
CASSYGTGYQETQYF
>TRBV24-1|TRBJ1-4|once|-
TGTGCCACCAGTGATGGCGGGGGTCGAAATGAAAAACTGTTTTTT
CATSDGGGRNEKLFF
>TRBV7-6|TRBJ2-7|-|TRBD2
TGTGCCAGCAGCTTTTACGCTAGCGGGAGGGCCTACGAGCAGTACTTC
CASSFYASGRAYEQYF
>TRBV5-1|TRBJ1-2|few|TRBD1
TGCGCCAGCAGCTCGGGACAGAACTATGGCTACACCTTC
CASSSGQNYGYTF
>TRBV10-3|TRBJ1-3|-|-
TGTGCCATCAGTGAGTCGGAGACCGCAATTCCTGGAAACACCATATATTTT
CAISESETAIPGNTIYF
>TRBV5-5|TRBJ2-7|-|TRBD1
TGTGCCAGCAGTAACAGGGGTGCGAAGTCGAATGCCTACGAGCAGTACTTC
CASSNRGAKSNAYEQYF